This record looks at one TCR beta chain sequence and its context. This sample stems from a study of blood T cell repertoires in COVID-19. Study-wide background: Material from acute and convalescent COVID-19 was sourced from the United States, Italy and Spain. The analysed material was cDNA or gDNA that came from T cells, B-cell-depleted T cells, or PBMCs.

Authors' data handling: How many nucleated cells were present was estimated from reference gene primer amplification. Sequencing used immunoSEQ multiplex PCR; TCRdb keeps in-frame clones, though not all of them. V, J and clone size derive from that table, while D and trimming were established from the DNA sequence. This sample has a few hundred thousand clones, with approximately 86% found just once. Germline CDR1 SGHVS, CDR2 FQNEAQ. V lost 3 bases and J lost 2; bases outside the gene matches: 4. The CDR3 runs to 17 residues. The sequenced sample consisted of peripheral blood. This TCR was recovered from a man aged 40-49 years who had recovered from COVID-19. The chain couples TRBV7-8 to TRBJ2-2, with 12 positions matching TRBD2. The CDR3 DNA follows: TGTGCCAGCAGCTTCGGACTAGCGGGACACAACACCGGGGAGCTGTTTTTT. Translating gives CASSFGLAGHNTGELFF.